These 29 T cell receptor beta chains share one sample of origin, sequenced in a study of human T cells and chemical hapten exposure (dated by TCRdb to about 2021). The library was generated by RACE. These reads were obtained on a NextSeq 500. Starting from the raw public reads, TCRdb applied fastp trimming at Q25, assembled clones with MiXCR and retained in-frame beta chains. Rows matching on CDR3 protein sequence are summarized as one entry with the most common DNA and genes. The sample table holds some 93,000 distinct CDR3 sequences, of which just under 9% were seen once. The ten biggest clones cover about 3.1% of the sample. Interpreted using the paper, the time point label stands for: healthy volunteer bleed at 2 weeks. Total RNA was extracted from unfractionated whole blood collected in Tempus Blood RNA tubes. Source material: whole blood. All receptors derive from a female donor in good health. Some clones in this sample may be carry-over from other donors' samples.

This clonotype was detected ten times or more. The V and J genes are TRBV10-2 and TRBJ2-5; unclear D gene. There are 14 residues in the CDR3. The V end lost 2 bases, the J end lost 1 base, and 8 bases lay between the germline ends. Germline CDR1 and CDR2: WSHSY and SAAADI. The DNA for the CDR3 is TGCGCCAGCAGTGAGGGTTGGGTCCAAGAGACCCAGTACTTC. Translating it yields CASSEGWVQETQYF.

V usage is TRBV25-1 and J usage is TRBJ2-3, with a tentative D call TRBD1 (6 bases). V was trimmed by 7 bases and J by 0 bases, leaving 11 bases between them. The CDR3 has 14 amino acids. Per germline, CDR1 MGHDK and CDR2 SYGVNS. The CDR3 coding sequence is TGTGCCAGCACTGGACAGCCTAGCACAGATACGCAGTATTTT. Translated, it gives CASTGQPSTDTQYF.

The genes are TRBV12-5 and TRBJ1-1; D call uncertain. V lost 1 base and J lost 1, with 1 base in between. This CDR3 region has 12 residues. Looked up from germline, CDR1 is LGHNT and CDR2 is FRNRAP. The CDR3 nucleotides read TGTGCTAGTGGTTTGGCGAACACTGAAGCTTTCTTT. Residues: CASGLANTEAFF.

In this sample, this clonotype turned up a few times. This chain uses TRBV14 with TRBJ2-1; D gene uncertain. In germline, CDR1 is SGHDN, CDR2 FVKESK. The CDR3 loop spans 15 amino acids. Trimming took 1 base from V and 3 from J, leaving 10 bases between them. This CDR3 reads CASSQVAGLYNEQFF. The CDR3 DNA reads TGTGCCAGCAGCCAAGTGGCTGGCCTCTACAATGAGCAGTTCTTC.

V usage is TRBV20-1 and J usage is TRBJ2-3, with D hard to call. This CDR3 is built from 16 residues. CDR1 is DFQATT and CDR2 is SNEGSKA in the germline V gene (reference sequence). Deletions cut 0 bases from V and 0 bases from J, with 13 bases between. This CDR3 reads CSARDLRQASTDTQYF. The DNA of the CDR3 is TGCAGTGCTAGAGATCTACGGCAGGCCAGCACAGATACGCAGTATTTT.

The chain combines TRBV19 with TRBJ2-7; a possible D gene is TRBD2 (7 bases). Germline lookup yields CDR1 LNHDA and CDR2 SQIVND (reference sequence). The CDR3 totals 17 residues. The V gene lost 5 bases and the J gene lost 3 bases, with 23 bases spanning the gap. The CDR3 nucleotides are TGTGCCAGTAGTCCAGTCCGATATCGGGGGGCGAACTACGAGCAGTACTTC. This sequence encodes CASSPVRYRGANYEQYF.

This clonotype was recorded a few times. The chain recombines TRBV7-2 with TRBJ2-7, with TRBD1 identical over 11 bases. The V segment lost 4 bases and the J segment 11 bases; nucleotides outside the gene matches: 10. There are 14 residues in the CDR3. The germline gives CDR1 SGHTA, CDR2 FQGNSA. The CDR3 loop is CASSYGQGALRKYF. CDR3 DNA sequence: TGTGCCAGCAGCTATGGACAGGGGGCGTTGAGGAAGTACTTC.

This chain links TRBV15 with TRBJ1-1, with 8 bases aligning to TRBD1. The CDR3 consists of 15 residues. The germline V gene encodes CDR1 LNHNV and CDR2 YYDKDF (reference sequence). V shed 5 bases and J 1 base; nucleotides not matched to a gene: 6. The chain's CDR3 is CATSPRTGTNTEAFF. The CDR3, as DNA: TGTGCCACCAGCCCCCGGACAGGGACGAACACTGAAGCTTTCTTT.

This clonotype showed up many times. This chain links TRBV12-3 or TRBV12-4 with TRBJ1-1, with TRBD1 identical over 7 bases. This CDR3 is built from 13 residues. Trimming removed 6 bases from V and 1 base from J; junction bases left unmatched: 2. CDR3 in amino acids: CASSGQENTEAFF. For the CDR3, the DNA is TGTGCCAGCAGCGGACAGGAGAACACTGAAGCTTTCTTT.

The chain joins TRBV29-1 to TRBJ2-3; no definite D call. The germline V gene has CDR1 SQVTM and CDR2 ANQGSEA. The V gene lost 5 bases and the J gene lost 2 bases, with 11 bases spanning the gap. The CDR3 has 13 amino acids. The CDR3 nucleotides read TGCAGCGTTCTCTCCGTTTTCACAGATACGCAGTATTTT. This gives the protein CSVLSVFTDTQYF.

The gene calls are TRBV2 and TRBJ1-6; D is undetermined. Trimming left V 7 bases short and J 5 bases short, with 9 bases between. Looked up from germline, CDR1 is SNHLY and CDR2 is FYNNEI. This CDR3 is built from 13 residues. Here the CDR3 reads CASKETDNSPLHF. The DNA of the CDR3 is TGTGCCAGCAAGGAGACGGATAATTCACCCCTCCACTTT.

This clonotype appeared a few times. The J gene is TRBJ1-3, the V gene TRBV28; 8 nucleotides align to TRBD1. This CDR3 spans 17 amino acids. Germline V gene data show CDR1 as MDHEN and CDR2 as SYDVKM. V shed 6 bases and J 4 bases; nucleotides not matched to a gene: 14. The CDR3 DNA reads as TGTGCCAGCAGAAATATGCAGGGGGCATCGAACGGAAACACCATATATTTT. This sequence encodes CASRNMQGASNGNTIYF. Full variable domain (outside the CDR3, taken from reference TRBV28 and TRBJ1-3): DVKVTQSSRYLVKRTGEKVFLECVQDMDHENMFWYRQDPGLGLRLIYFSYDVKMKEKGDIPEGYSVSREKKERFSLILESASTNQTSMYLCASRNMQGASNGNTIYFGEGSWLTVV.

The chain joins TRBV6-5 to TRBJ2-2, with TRBD1 as a possible D gene (6 bases). From germline, CDR1 is MNHEY and CDR2 SVGAGI. V lost 11 bases, J lost 2 bases, and 12 bases lay in between. The CDR3 is 13 residues long. The CDR3 reads CAALGANTGELFF. In nucleotides, the CDR3 is TGTGCCGCGCTGGGGGCCAACACCGGGGAGCTGTTTTTT.

This clonotype was seen ten or more times. The V call is TRBV20-1, the J call TRBJ2-3; the match to TRBD2 covers 8 bases. The CDR3 is 15 amino acids. Germline CDR1 reads DFQATT; CDR2 reads SNEGSKA (reference sequence). After removal of 5 bases from V and 2 bases from J, the junction contained 9 bases not matched to a gene. CDR3 nucleotides: TGCAGTGCTCAAGAAGCGGGAGTTCCCACAGATACGCAGTATTTT. Protein product: CSAQEAGVPTDTQYF.

This clonotype has ten or more counts. The genes are TRBV5-6 and TRBJ1-1, with D uncertain. Germline V gene lookup returns CDR1 SGHDT and CDR2 YYEEEE. V lost 0 bases, J lost 11 bases, and 11 bases lay in between. CDR3 size: 12 residues. The CDR3 sequence: CASSLGPSYAFF. The CDR3 nucleotides read TGTGCCAGCAGCTTGGGACCGTCATATGCTTTCTTT.

The chain recombines TRBV11-2 with TRBJ1-1, with TRBD1 as a possible D gene (6 bases). The CDR3 spans 12 residues. Trimming cost V 5 bases and J 5 bases, with 9 bases left between them. Germline CDR1 and CDR2: SGHAT and FQNNGV. The CDR3 sequence is CASSIGQTEAFF. The DNA of the CDR3 is TGTGCCAGCAGCATCGGACAGACTGAAGCTTTCTTT.

The chain links TRBV28 to TRBJ1-2, with TRBD1 matching 8 bases. This CDR3 comprises 14 residues. The germline V gene encodes CDR1 MDHEN and CDR2 SYDVKM. The trim removed 2 bases at V and 8 bases at J, leaving 7 bases unmatched. The CDR3 DNA reads as TGTGCCAGCAGTTTAGGGCAGGGGGCTTTCGGCTACACCTTC. This sequence encodes CASSLGQGAFGYTF.

This clonotype was counted between two and nine times. The gene calls are TRBV29-1 and TRBJ1-2; D call uncertain. Trimming took 0 bases from V and 4 from J, leaving 15 bases between them. CDR1 and CDR2 from the germline V gene are SQVTM and ANQGSEA. The CDR3 has 15 amino acids. The chain's CDR3 is CSVEDHRPGVYGYTF. The DNA of the CDR3 is TGCAGCGTTGAAGATCATCGGCCAGGTGTCTATGGCTACACCTTC.

The gene calls are TRBV10-3 and TRBJ2-6, with 10 bases identical to TRBD1. The CDR3 runs 18 residues. Germline V gene data show CDR1 as ENHRY and CDR2 as SYGVKD. J gave up 3 bases and V 10 bases, and 15 bases lay outside the gene matches. The CDR3 protein is CANSPGQGLPSGANVLTF. Here the CDR3 DNA reads TGTGCCAACAGCCCGGGACAGGGGCTCCCTAGTGGGGCCAACGTCCTGACTTTC.

The chain combines TRBV2 with TRBJ2-5, with unresolved D. Germline values: CDR1 SNHLY, CDR2 FYNNEI. The CDR3 totals 13 residues. Trimming shortened V by 1 base and J by 7 bases, and 10 bases separated the two germline ends. The CDR3 loop is CASSEGASATQYF. The CDR3 bases are TGTGCCAGCAGTGAAGGGGCCTCCGCGACCCAGTACTTC.

This clonotype was observed many times. The chain joins TRBV2 to TRBJ2-1; 10 nucleotides match TRBD1. This CDR3 has 15 residues. In germline, CDR1 is SNHLY, CDR2 FYNNEI. The V segment lost 7 bases and the J segment 3 bases; nucleotides outside the gene matches: 6. CDR3 in DNA: TGTGCCAGCATCAGCGGGACAGGGGACTACAATGAGCAGTTCTTC. Translating gives CASISGTGDYNEQFF.

This clonotype was detected only a few times. This chain uses TRBV28 with TRBJ2-7; no definite D call. Germline V CDR1 and CDR2: MDHEN, SYDVKM. CDR3 length: 12 residues. V lost 2 bases and J lost 3, with 5 bases in between. The CDR3 sequence is CASSLEDYEQYF. CDR3 nucleotide sequence: TGTGCCAGCAGTTTAGAGGACTACGAGCAGTACTTC.

This clonotype appeared a few times. The chain is built from TRBV7-9 and TRBJ2-3, with TRBD1 matching 7 bases. The ends lost 0 bases at V and 1 base at J; junction bases unmatched: 4. The CDR3 loop spans 16 amino acids. Germline CDR1 reads SEHNR; CDR2 reads FQNEAQ (reference sequence). This chain's CDR3 is CASSLAWTGGTDTQYF. For the CDR3, the DNA is TGTGCCAGCAGCTTAGCCTGGACAGGCGGCACAGATACGCAGTATTTT.

This clonotype was picked up a small number of times. The chain has TRBV7-9 and TRBJ1-4, with 8 bases fitting TRBD1. CDR1 and CDR2 from the germline V gene are SEHNR and FQNEAQ (reference sequence). Trimming took 2 bases from V and 8 from J; bases not matched to a gene: 4. This CDR3 has 14 amino acids. The CDR3 sequence: CASSLLQGDEKLFF. In DNA form, the CDR3 reads TGTGCCAGCAGCTTACTACAGGGGGACGAAAAACTGTTTTTT.

For this clonotype: Germline is not matched at one junction end, which may reflect a read error. The rearrangement uses TRBV28 and TRBJ1-6; possibly TRBD1 for D (5 bases). This CDR3 is 15 amino acids long. Germline-derived CDR1 and CDR2 are MDHEN and SYDVKM. The CDR3 spells CASSPSDTLNSPPHF. CDR3 DNA sequence: TGTGCCAGCTCACCATCGGACACACTAAATTCACCCCCCCACTTT.

There are many counts of this clonotype. The V gene is TRBV28, the J gene TRBJ2-3; perhaps TRBD2 as D (6 bases). CDR1 MDHEN and CDR2 SYDVKM come from the germline V gene. The CDR3 has 15 residues. Trimming shortened V by 6 bases and J by 1 base, and 14 bases separated the two germline ends. CDR3 DNA sequence: TGTGCCAGCAGAACCAGCGGGCTCGGCACAGATACGCAGTATTTT. Residues: CASRTSGLGTDTQYF. Full variable domain (remainder filled in from reference TRBV28 and TRBJ2-3): DVKVTQSSRYLVKRTGEKVFLECVQDMDHENMFWYRQDPGLGLRLIYFSYDVKMKEKGDIPEGYSVSREKKERFSLILESASTNQTSMYLCASRTSGLGTDTQYFGPGTRLTVL.

This clonotype was detected many times. V usage is TRBV6-6 and J usage is TRBJ2-3; 13 nucleotides line up with TRBD2. The CDR3 loop spans 15 amino acids. J was trimmed by 5 bases and V by 5 bases; bases with no gene match: 4. CDR1 is MNHNY, CDR2 SVGAGI, per germline (reference sequence). CDR3: CASSGGLAGVDTQYF. In DNA form, the CDR3 reads TGTGCCAGCAGTGGAGGACTAGCGGGAGTAGATACGCAGTATTTT.

The table lists this clonotype with many counts. The rearrangement joins TRBV29-1 to TRBJ1-1; D is perhaps TRBD1 (5 bases). The CDR3 extends over 12 amino acids. V lost 7 bases, J lost 2 bases, and 11 bases lay in between. CDR1 is SQVTM and CDR2 is ANQGSEA in the germline V gene. CDR3 nucleotides: TGCAGCGCTGTAAGGGGAAACACTGAAGCTTTCTTT. Its translation is CSAVRGNTEAFF.

This clonotype has only a few counts. This chain connects TRBV11-2 to TRBJ2-7, with 10 bases that match TRBD2. The CDR3 covers 19 residues. The ends lost 3 bases at V and 4 bases at J; junction bases unmatched: 18. CDR1 and CDR2 from the germline V gene are SGHAT and FQNNGV. CDR3 region: CASSFPRLTSGPRGYEQYF. The CDR3 nucleotides read TGTGCCAGCAGCTTCCCTCGATTGACTAGCGGGCCCAGGGGGTACGAGCAGTACTTC.